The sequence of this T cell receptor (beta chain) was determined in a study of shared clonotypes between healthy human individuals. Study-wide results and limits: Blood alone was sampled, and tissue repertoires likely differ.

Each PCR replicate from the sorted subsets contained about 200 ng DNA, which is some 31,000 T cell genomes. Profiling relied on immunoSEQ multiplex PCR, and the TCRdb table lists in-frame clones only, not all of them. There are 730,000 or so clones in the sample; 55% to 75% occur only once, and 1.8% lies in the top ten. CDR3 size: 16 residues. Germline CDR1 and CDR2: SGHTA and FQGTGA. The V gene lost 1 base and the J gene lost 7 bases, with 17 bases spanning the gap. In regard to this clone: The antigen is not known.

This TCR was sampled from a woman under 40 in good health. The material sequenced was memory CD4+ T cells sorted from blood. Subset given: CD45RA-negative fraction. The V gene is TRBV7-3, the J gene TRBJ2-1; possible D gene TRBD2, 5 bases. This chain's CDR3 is CASSLMGGPSWNEQFF. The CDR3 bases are TGTGCCAGCAGCTTAATGGGCGGGCCTAGCTGGAATGAGCAGTTCTTC.